The next 22 T cell receptor beta chains were all read from a single sample in a study of early T cells in non-severe SARS-CoV-2 infection (dated by TCRdb to the early 2020s). Libraries came from 5' RACE. The sequencing machine was a NextSeq 500. TCRdb redid the processing of the public reads, applying fastp at Q25 and MiXCR, and retained in-frame beta chains. CDR3 protein sequences are deduplicated, and each keeps its most common genes and DNA. This sample has approximately 60,000 distinct CDR3 sequences in its table, and around 12% of those were observed once. The ten biggest clones cover 2.5% to 3% of the sample. Material for sequencing was whole blood. Source of these receptors: an adult who was a healthcare worker with PCR-confirmed SARS-CoV-2 infection or an uninfected control (not recorded which).

This clonotype occurred many times. The chain recombines TRBV5-4 with TRBJ2-7; possible D gene TRBD1, 6 bases. The CDR3 has 16 residues. Trimming removed 0 bases from V and 7 bases from J, with 20 bases in between. Germline values: CDR1 SGHNT, CDR2 YYREEE (reference sequence). For the CDR3, the DNA is TGTGCCAGCAGCTTGGCGGGTTTAGGGGGTTCGATGGAGCAGTACTTC. Translated, it gives CASSLAGLGGSMEQYF.

This sequence joins TRBV7-9 and TRBJ1-2; 7 positions agree with TRBD1. Unmatched junction bases numbered 13, after V lost 5 bases and J lost 4 bases. This CDR3 spans 16 amino acids. Germline V gene sequence: CDR1 SEHNR, CDR2 FQNEAQ (reference sequence). The chain's CDR3 is CASSPHGTAWSYGYTF. The CDR3 nucleotides are TGTGCCAGCAGCCCTCACGGGACAGCTTGGAGCTATGGCTACACCTTC.

This chain links TRBV11-1 with TRBJ1-1; D gene ambiguous. Trimming left V 6 bases short and J 1 base short, with 9 bases between. The germline V gene encodes CDR1 SGHAT and CDR2 FQDESV (reference sequence). This CDR3 comprises 13 residues. The CDR3 loop reads CASSQSSNTEAFF. The DNA of the CDR3 is TGTGCCAGCAGTCAAAGCTCGAACACTGAAGCTTTCTTT.

Regarding this clonotype: Being one base from a much bigger clone, this may be a read error. Written as DNA, the CDR3 is TGTGCCAGTAGTTTCTTAGGGACAGGGGGCGCGTACACTGAAGCTTTCTTT. It specifies CASSFLGTGGAYTEAFF. The rearrangement links TRBV19 to TRBJ1-1, with 12 positions matching TRBD1. The CDR3 consists of 17 residues. The germline gives CDR1 LNHDA, CDR2 SQIVND (reference sequence). The V and J ends lost 5 bases and 3 bases, in that order; junction bases with no gene match: 10.

This clonotype came up many times. The V call is TRBV15, the J call TRBJ2-7, with D perhaps TRBD1 (6 bases). Trimming took off 0 bases at V and 3 bases at J, with 12 bases between the two ends. Germline V lookup: CDR1 LNHNV, CDR2 YYDKDF (reference sequence). The CDR3 totals 15 residues. CDR3 loop: CATSRDRGRVYEQYF. The CDR3 coding sequence is TGTGCCACCAGCAGAGACAGGGGAAGGGTCTACGAGCAGTACTTC.

This clonotype appeared a few times. The chain recombines TRBV7-9 with TRBJ1-1; D perhaps matches TRBD1 (5 bases). Germline CDR1 SEHNR, CDR2 FQNEAQ (reference sequence). The CDR3 is made up of 13 amino acids. Trimming removed 3 bases from V and 2 bases from J, with 7 bases in between. The chain's CDR3 is CASSLGTNTEAFF. The CDR3 nucleotides are TGTGCCAGCAGCTTGGGGACCAACACTGAAGCTTTCTTT.

This clonotype was recorded many times. The chain employs TRBV7-9 and TRBJ1-1; D remains unclear. The CDR3 extends over 11 amino acids. With 5 bases removed from V and 7 bases from J, the gap between germline ends came to 8 bases. In germline, CDR1 is SEHNR, CDR2 FQNEAQ (reference sequence). The CDR3 DNA sequence: TGTGCCAGCAGCGCCGCGCTTGAAGCTTTCTTT. This encodes CASSAALEAFF.

This clonotype was seen many times. The rearrangement uses TRBV12-3 or TRBV12-4 and TRBJ2-3; D assignment may be TRBD1 or TRBD2 (5 bases each). Trimming left V 7 bases short and J 1 base short, with 12 bases between. The CDR3 sequence is 14 residues long. The CDR3 reads CASISQGGTDTQYF. CDR3 sequence (DNA): TGTGCCAGCATTTCCCAGGGAGGCACAGATACGCAGTATTTT.

This clonotype was seen only a few times. CDR3 in amino acids: CASSPRDTGELFF. The CDR3 nucleotides are TGTGCCAGCAGTCCTAGGGACACCGGGGAGCTGTTTTTT. The chain couples TRBV6-6 to TRBJ2-2; D uncertain. Trimming shortened V by 5 bases and J by 3 bases, and 7 bases separated the two germline ends. Germline assignment: CDR1 MNHNY and CDR2 SVGAGI (reference sequence). The CDR3 totals 13 residues.

This clonotype appeared a few times. J is TRBJ2-7 and V is TRBV3-1; tentative D call: TRBD1 (6 bases). The CDR3 loop spans 16 amino acids. Germline CDR1 LGHDT, CDR2 YNNKEL (reference sequence). The V and J ends lost 1 base and 2 bases respectively, with 15 bases between them. The CDR3 sequence: CASSQGRGQSPYEQYF. The CDR3 region has the DNA TGTGCCAGCAGCCAAGGGCGCGGACAGAGCCCCTACGAGCAGTACTTC.

The chain carries TRBV12-5 and TRBJ2-5, with 7 bases matching TRBD1. J was trimmed by 6 bases and V by 2 bases; bases with no gene match: 9. The CDR3 consists of 15 residues. Germline-derived CDR1 and CDR2 are LGHNT and FRNRAP. The CDR3 is CASGLLLTGQKTQYF. The CDR3 DNA reads as TGTGCTAGTGGTTTGCTCTTGACAGGGCAGAAGACCCAGTACTTC.

This clonotype was observed many times. The V call is TRBV28, the J call TRBJ2-5, with D hard to call. The germline V gene has CDR1 MDHEN and CDR2 SYDVKM. Trimming removed 2 bases from V and 7 bases from J, with 8 bases in between. The CDR3 contains 12 residues. CDR3 in amino acids: CASSLTLATQYF. The CDR3, as DNA: TGTGCCAGCAGTTTAACCCTCGCGACCCAGTACTTC.

This clonotype has just a few counts. The V gene is TRBV12-3 or TRBV12-4, the J gene TRBJ2-5; the match to TRBD1 covers 7 bases. Germline trimming cut 5 bases from V and 4 bases from J; bases unmatched to any gene: 7. This CDR3 contains 14 residues. This chain's CDR3 is CASSPGQAPETQYF. DNA of the CDR3: TGTGCCAGCAGTCCCGGACAGGCCCCAGAGACCCAGTACTTC.

This clonotype was counted many times. The V and J genes are TRBV29-1 and TRBJ2-5; TRBD2 is a possible D gene (6 bases). The ends were cut back, 2 bases at V and 5 bases at J, with 18 bases in the middle. This CDR3 spans 15 amino acids. Germline CDR1 and CDR2: SQVTM and ANQGSEA. CDR3 sequence reads: CSVELVGGLGETQYF. The CDR3 DNA reads as TGCAGCGTTGAATTAGTCGGGGGACTGGGGGAGACCCAGTACTTC.

This clonotype was seen many times. The chain combines TRBV5-1 with TRBJ1-1; D uncertain. The CDR3 is made up of 15 amino acids. Trimming removed 0 bases at V and 8 bases at J, with 17 bases between. Germline lookup yields CDR1 SGHRS and CDR2 YFSETQ. The CDR3 is CASSLDGFPLLEAFF. CDR3 in DNA: TGCGCCAGCAGCTTGGACGGATTCCCCCTTCTCGAAGCTTTCTTT. Based on the CDR3 plus reference TRBV5-1 and TRBJ1-1, the full variable domain is KAGVTQTPRYLIKTRGQQVTLSCSPISGHRSVSWYQQTPGQGLQFLFEYFSETQRNKGNFPGRFSGRQFSNSRSEMNVSTLELGDSALYLCASSLDGFPLLEAFFGQGTRLTVV.

The sample holds one count of this clonotype. A much larger clone differs from this one at a single base, so this may be a read error. This chain uses TRBV29-1 with TRBJ2-5; maybe TRBD2 (6 bases). Per the germline V gene, CDR1 is SQVTM and CDR2 is ANQGSEA. V lost 7 bases, J lost 4 bases, and 19 bases lay in between. This CDR3 spans 14 amino acids. The DNA of the CDR3 is TGCAGCGCTTACCTCAGACTAGGCTCAGAGACCCAGTACTTC. It specifies CSAYLRLGSETQYF.

This clonotype has a count of ten or more. This rearrangement joins TRBV12-3 or TRBV12-4 to TRBJ2-4; TRBD2 is a possible D gene (7 bases). V lost 4 bases, J lost 7 bases, and 17 bases lay in between. This CDR3 spans 15 amino acids. CDR3 in amino acids: CASSSRGGLGNIQYF. In DNA, the CDR3 is TGTGCCAGCAGTTCTAGGGGGGGCCTCGGTAACATTCAGTACTTC.

The J gene is TRBJ1-2, the V gene TRBV7-9; no firm D call. CDR1 is SEHNR and CDR2 is FQNEAQ in the germline V gene (reference sequence). Trimming pared 8 bases from V and 10 bases from J, leaving 14 bases between. The CDR3 totals 11 residues. The CDR3 sequence: CASPGPCAYTF. CDR3 coding DNA: TGTGCCAGCCCCGGCCCATGCGCCTACACCTTC.

The sample holds many counts of this clonotype. J is TRBJ1-5 and V is TRBV18, with 7 bases matching TRBD1. V shed 5 bases and J 4 bases; nucleotides not matched to a gene: 5. The CDR3 contains 14 residues. Germline assignment: CDR1 KGHSH and CDR2 LQKENI. CDR3 region: CASSYTGENQPQHF. CDR3 sequence (DNA): TGTGCCAGCTCATATACAGGGGAAAATCAGCCCCAGCATTTT.

V is TRBV6-6 and J is TRBJ2-3, with 8 bases identical to TRBD2. V gave up 7 bases and J gave up 4 bases; unmatched junction bases: 10. The length of the CDR3 is 15 residues. CDR1 is MNHNY, CDR2 SVGAGI, per germline (reference sequence). The CDR3 nucleotides read TGTGCCAGCAAGAGGGTCGGGGGGGCAGCAGATACGCAGTATTTT. It specifies CASKRVGGAADTQYF.

This clonotype was detected ten times or more. The genes are TRBV11-3 and TRBJ2-7, with TRBD2 identical over 11 bases. CDR1 and CDR2 from the germline V gene are SGHNT and YENEEA. This CDR3 has 15 amino acids. J gave up 3 bases and V 2 bases, and 3 bases lay outside the gene matches. DNA of the CDR3: TGTGCCAGCAGCTTAACTAGCGGGGGATTCTACGAGCAGTACTTC. This gives the protein CASSLTSGGFYEQYF.

Ten or more counts support this clonotype. The chain combines TRBV10-3 with TRBJ1-2; maybe TRBD1 (6 bases). Germline V lookup: CDR1 ENHRY, CDR2 SYGVKD. V gave up 6 bases and J gave up 4 bases, with 9 bases separating them. The CDR3 loop spans 12 amino acids. DNA of the CDR3: TGTGCCATCAGCCAGGGGTTCTATGGCTACACCTTC. Translation: CAISQGFYGYTF.